These 24 T cell receptor beta chains were all obtained from the same sample, sequenced in a study of blood T cell repertoires in COVID-19. Libraries were prepared by immunoSEQ multiplex PCR; TCRdb keeps only in-frame clonotypes and omits some of them. The top ten hold around 1% of the sample, which has 300,000 to 450,000 clones, about 80% seen once. Material for sequencing was peripheral blood. The receptors come from a human donor with acute or convalescent COVID-19. The donor label of this sample is uncertain.

The chain links TRBV15 to TRBJ1-3; D gene uncertain. Germline V gene lookup returns CDR1 LNHNV and CDR2 YYDKDF (reference sequence). This CDR3 is 16 amino acids long. The V and J ends lost 0 bases and 4 bases respectively, with 13 bases between them. Here the CDR3 reads CATSRDYSEAGNTIYF. CDR3 DNA sequence: TGTGCCACCAGCAGAGATTATTCCGAGGCAGGAAACACCATATATTTT.

The V gene is TRBV15, the J gene TRBJ2-2, with 7 positions matching TRBD2. The CDR3 consists of 17 residues. J was trimmed by 2 bases and V by 0 bases; bases with no gene match: 6. CDR1 is LNHNV, CDR2 YYDKDF, per germline (reference sequence). Here the CDR3 reads CATSRDKGLGNTGELFF. Written as DNA, the CDR3 is TGTGCCACCAGCAGAGATAAAGGACTAGGAAACACCGGGGAGCTGTTTTTT.

The gene calls are TRBV30 and TRBJ1-2; the D gene is possibly TRBD1 (5 bases). Per the germline V gene, CDR1 is GTSNPN and CDR2 is SVGIG (reference sequence). CDR3 length: 15 amino acids. V was cut by 0 bases and J by 5 bases, with 16 bases left in between. In nucleotides, the CDR3 is TGTGCCTGGAGTGTATGGATGGCAGGGAGGTATGGCTACACCTTC. Its translation is CAWSVWMAGRYGYTF.

The rearrangement uses TRBV27 and TRBJ1-2; 10 bases fit TRBD1. The germline V gene encodes CDR1 MNHEY and CDR2 SMNVEV (reference sequence). V shed 3 bases and J 2 bases; nucleotides not matched to a gene: 9. This CDR3 spans 17 amino acids. The CDR3 coding sequence is TGTGCCAGCAGTTTCTCCTCTCCGACAGGGGGCAACTATGGCTACACCTTC. It encodes CASSFSSPTGGNYGYTF.

V usage is TRBV19 and J usage is TRBJ2-7; D perhaps matches TRBD2 (6 bases). The CDR3 is made up of 12 amino acids. Germline CDR1 and CDR2: LNHDA and SQIVND (reference sequence). V was clipped by 9 bases and J by 6 bases, with 15 bases between them. The CDR3 is CARGLTRGEQYF. The CDR3 DNA reads TGTGCCAGGGGACTTACTAGGGGCGAGCAGTACTTC.

CDR3 nucleotide sequence: TGTGCCAGCAGAGGGGTTGCCTACGAGCAGTACTTC. It translates to CASRGVAYEQYF. The chain links TRBV5-6 to TRBJ2-7; possible D gene TRBD1, 5 bases. The CDR3 is 12 amino acids. Germline V CDR1 and CDR2: SGHDT, YYEEEE. V was trimmed by 5 bases and J by 2 bases, leaving 8 bases between them.

V and J are TRBV4-1 and TRBJ2-5; D gene unclear. The germline gives CDR1 MGHRA, CDR2 YSYEKL. The CDR3 extends over 14 amino acids. Trimming removed 0 bases at V and 0 bases at J, with 5 bases between. For the CDR3, the DNA is TGCGCCAGCAGCCAAGATTCGGACCAAGAGACCCAGTACTTC. Protein product: CASSQDSDQETQYF.

The chain carries TRBV5-5 and TRBJ2-7, with 9 bases lining up with TRBD1. The CDR3 is 15 residues long. Germline values: CDR1 SGHKS, CDR2 YYEKEE (reference sequence). The J segment lost 0 bases and the V segment lost 4 bases, leaving 5 bases of the junction unmatched. In nucleotides, the CDR3 is TGTGCCAGCAGCCCCGGGACAGGGAGCTCCTACGAGCAGTACTTC. Its protein is CASSPGTGSSYEQYF.

This chain connects TRBV2 to TRBJ1-1, with D possibly matching TRBD1 (5 bases). CDR1 and CDR2 (germline): SNHLY, FYNNEI. The ends were cut back, 4 bases at V and 0 bases at J, with 15 bases in the middle. This CDR3 region has 16 residues. Here the CDR3 reads CASSAGRSGMNTEAFF. CDR3 nucleotides: TGTGCCAGCAGTGCAGGGCGTTCGGGTATGAACACTGAAGCTTTCTTT.

The chain combines TRBV2 with TRBJ1-6; 8 positions match TRBD1. The V and J ends lost 10 bases and 6 bases, in that order; junction bases with no gene match: 5. This CDR3 is 13 amino acids long. Germline CDR1 reads SNHLY; CDR2 reads FYNNEI. The CDR3 bases are TGTGCCACCAGGGGGCTCGGTAATTCACCCCTCCACTTT. This sequence encodes CATRGLGNSPLHF.

The chain is built from TRBV7-9 and TRBJ2-1; the match to TRBD2 covers 12 bases. V was pared by 1 base and J by 0 bases, with 4 bases of the junction left unmatched. Germline V gene data show CDR1 as SEHNR and CDR2 as FQNEAQ (reference sequence). This CDR3 is 18 amino acids long. The DNA for the CDR3 is TGTGCCAGCAGCTTAGGTTCGACTAGCGGGAGCTCCTACAATGAGCAGTTCTTC. Its translation is CASSLGSTSGSSYNEQFF.

The rearrangement uses TRBV30 and TRBJ1-6, with 7 bases identical to TRBD1. V shed 4 bases, J shed 7 bases, and the junction held 7 bases outside the gene matches. This CDR3 comprises 14 residues. In germline, CDR1 is GTSNPN, CDR2 SVGIG (reference sequence). CDR3 in DNA: TGTGCCTGGAACCTGGACAGGTCGAATTCACCCCTCCACTTT. Its protein product is CAWNLDRSNSPLHF.

V and J are TRBV2 and TRBJ2-1, with D maybe TRBD2 (6 bases). CDR3 length equals 14 residues. V dropped 10 bases and J dropped 0 bases, with 13 bases sitting between them. The germline CDR1 and CDR2 sequences are SNHLY and FYNNEI. CDR3 nucleotide sequence: TGTGCCACCAAAGCGGGTTTCTCCTACAATGAGCAGTTCTTC. Residues: CATKAGFSYNEQFF.

The chain has TRBV7-9 and TRBJ2-5; weak D call: TRBD2 (6 bases). The CDR3 spans 12 residues. The germline gives CDR1 SEHNR, CDR2 FQNEAQ (reference sequence). Trimming took off 11 bases at V and 3 bases at J, with 13 bases between the two ends. The CDR3 bases are TGTGCCTCCCGGGAGATGGAAGAGACCCAGTACTTC. It is translated as CASREMEETQYF.

The chain uses TRBV27 and TRBJ2-1, with D uncertain. The CDR3 sequence is 13 residues long. Germline CDR1 and CDR2: MNHEY and SMNVEV (reference sequence). V dropped 6 bases and J dropped 3 bases, with 9 bases sitting between them. CDR3: CASRERFYNEQFF. The CDR3, as DNA: TGTGCCAGCAGAGAGAGATTCTACAATGAGCAGTTCTTC.

The chain has TRBV6-5 and TRBJ1-1; TRBD1 is a possible D gene (5 bases). Germline V lookup: CDR1 MNHEY, CDR2 SVGAGI. The V and J ends lost 7 bases and 5 bases respectively, with 17 bases between them. The CDR3 loop spans 14 amino acids. The CDR3 bases are TGTGCCAGCATTCGGGGGGTCCCCCTTACTGAAGCTTTCTTT. Translation: CASIRGVPLTEAFF.

The chain joins TRBV5-5 to TRBJ2-7; no reliable D call. This CDR3 has 14 amino acids. The germline V and J ends were trimmed by 4 bases and 2 bases, with 13 bases remaining between them. The V gene's germline CDR1 is SGHKS and CDR2 YYEKEE (reference sequence). The CDR3 loop reads CASSIAGDTYEQYF. Written as DNA, the CDR3 is TGTGCCAGCAGCATCGCAGGCGACACCTACGAGCAGTACTTC.

Concerning this clone itself: The sample holds other DNA sequences that translate to the same CDR3. The chain uses TRBV6-5 and TRBJ1-5; TRBD1 matches at 9 bases. V was pared by 6 bases and J by 4 bases, with 4 bases of the junction left unmatched. The CDR3 has 14 amino acids. In germline, CDR1 is MNHEY, CDR2 SVGAGI. This chain's CDR3 is CASSSDRGNQPQHF. DNA for the CDR3: TGTGCCAGCAGCTCGGACAGGGGAAATCAGCCCCAGCATTTT.

The rearrangement uses TRBV6-6 and TRBJ2-1; perhaps TRBD1 as D (7 bases). The CDR3 length is 14 residues. The germline V and J ends were trimmed by 6 bases and 4 bases, with 13 bases remaining between them. CDR1 is MNHNY and CDR2 is SVGAGI in the germline V gene (reference sequence). This CDR3 is CASREGQPYNEQFF. In DNA, the CDR3 is TGTGCCAGCAGGGAGGGACAGCCTTACAATGAGCAGTTCTTC.

The chain carries TRBV7-4 and TRBJ2-3; D perhaps matches TRBD2 (6 bases). V was shortened by 1 base and J by 2 bases, with 10 bases between the two germline ends. CDR1 and CDR2 from the germline V gene are SGHVT and SQSDAQ. The CDR3 covers 15 residues. In DNA form, the CDR3 reads TGTGCCAGCAGCTTAGGGCCGCGGGACACAGATACGCAGTATTTT. This encodes CASSLGPRDTDTQYF.

This clone was picked up many times. The chain couples TRBV13 to TRBJ1-3; D might be TRBD1 (5 bases). The CDR3 covers 15 residues. Germline assignment: CDR1 PRHDT and CDR2 FYEKMQ (reference sequence). V was cut by 4 bases and J by 4 bases, with 14 bases left in between. The CDR3 nucleotides are TGTGCCAGCAGCTCCCCGGGACTTGGGGGAAACACCATATATTTT. It specifies CASSSPGLGGNTIYF.

This clone has just a few counts. The chain joins TRBV9 to TRBJ2-2, with 8 bases aligning to TRBD2. From germline, CDR1 is SGDLS and CDR2 YYNGEE. The CDR3 extends over 15 amino acids. J gave up 5 bases and V 3 bases, and 6 bases lay outside the gene matches. The CDR3 sequence is CASSARGGKTGELFF. Written as DNA, the CDR3 is TGTGCCAGCAGCGCCCGGGGGGGGAAAACCGGGGAGCTGTTTTTT.

The CDR3 here is CASSLGAGWAYEQYF. DNA for the CDR3: TGTGCCAGCAGCTTAGGGGCGGGATGGGCCTACGAGCAGTACTTC. This chain uses TRBV7-6 with TRBJ2-7; tentative D call: TRBD2 (6 bases). Trimming took off 1 base at V and 2 bases at J, with 12 bases between the two ends. This CDR3 region has 15 residues. Germline CDR1 and CDR2: SGHVS and FNYEAQ. The variable domain in full, completed from reference TRBV7-6 and TRBJ2-7, reads GAGVSQSPRYKVTKRGQDVALRCDPISGHVSLYWYRQALGQGPEFLTYFNYEAQQDKSGLPNDRFSAERPEGSISTLTIQRTEQRDSAMYRCASSLGAGWAYEQYFGPGTRLTVT.

The chain couples TRBV2 to TRBJ2-5, with D maybe TRBD1 (7 bases). The CDR3 extends over 14 amino acids. CDR1 is SNHLY and CDR2 is FYNNEI in the germline V gene. Trimming removed 7 bases at V and 2 bases at J, with 14 bases between. For the CDR3, the DNA is TGTGCCAGCATGCGGGACAGACAACAAGAGACCCAGTACTTC. Encoded protein: CASMRDRQQETQYF.